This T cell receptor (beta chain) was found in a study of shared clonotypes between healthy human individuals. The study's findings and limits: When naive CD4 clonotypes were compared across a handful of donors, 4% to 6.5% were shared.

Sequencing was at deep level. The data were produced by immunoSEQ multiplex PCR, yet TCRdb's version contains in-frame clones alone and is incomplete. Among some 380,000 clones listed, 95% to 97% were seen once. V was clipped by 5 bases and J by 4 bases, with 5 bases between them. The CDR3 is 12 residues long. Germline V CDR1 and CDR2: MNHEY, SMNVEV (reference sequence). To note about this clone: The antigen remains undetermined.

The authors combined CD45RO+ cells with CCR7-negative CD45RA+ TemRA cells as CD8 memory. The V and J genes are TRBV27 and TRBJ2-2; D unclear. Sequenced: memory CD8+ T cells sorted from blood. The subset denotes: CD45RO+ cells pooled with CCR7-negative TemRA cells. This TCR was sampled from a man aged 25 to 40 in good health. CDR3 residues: CASSPITGELFF. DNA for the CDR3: TGTGCCAGCAGTCCGATCACCGGGGAGCTGTTTTTT.